Shown below are 31 T cell receptor beta chains from a single sample sequenced in a study of blood T cell repertoires in COVID-19. Sequenced by immunoSEQ multiplex PCR; TCRdb stores in-frame clones only, minus some. The sample holds about 140,000 clones, 78% seen once. The source material was peripheral blood. The source of these receptors is a woman in her sixties or seventies with acute or convalescent COVID-19.

The chain combines TRBV7-2 with TRBJ2-3, with 7 bases aligning to TRBD1. V was clipped by 2 bases and J by 4 bases; unmatched bases: 6. Germline assignment: CDR1 SGHTA and CDR2 FQGNSA. The CDR3 extends over 15 amino acids. In DNA form, the CDR3 reads TGTGCCAGCAGCTTAACCATCCAGGGGGCAGATACGCAGTATTTT. Translating it yields CASSLTIQGADTQYF.

This chain connects TRBV4-2 to TRBJ2-1, with D possibly TRBD2 on 5 matching bases. The CDR3 loop spans 15 amino acids. V lost 1 base and J 4 bases, leaving 11 bases between the germline ends. Per germline, CDR1 LGHNA and CDR2 YNFKEQ. The CDR3 DNA reads as TGTGCCAGCAGCCAAGGGACTCTTATTTACAATGAGCAGTTCTTC. Protein sequence: CASSQGTLIYNEQFF.

This clone appeared a few times. The gene calls are TRBV28 and TRBJ2-1; 9 nucleotides align to TRBD2. Germline CDR1 and CDR2: MDHEN and SYDVKM. V lost 3 bases and J lost 0; bases outside the gene matches: 12. The CDR3 is 19 residues long. In nucleotides, the CDR3 is TGTGCCAGCAGTTTCAGTTGGCTAGCGGGAATTGGCTCCTACAATGAGCAGTTCTTC. Protein sequence: CASSFSWLAGIGSYNEQFF.

V usage is TRBV19 and J usage is TRBJ2-3; D is undetermined. This CDR3 contains 11 residues. V was cut by 5 bases and J by 6 bases, with 6 bases left in between. The germline CDR1 and CDR2 sequences are LNHDA and SQIVND (reference sequence). CDR3 coding DNA: TGTGCCAGTAGTGAGGCGGATACGCAGTATTTT. Translation gives CASSEADTQYF. The whole variable domain, filled in from reference TRBV19 and TRBJ2-3, reads DGGITQSPKYLFRKEGQNVTLSCEQNLNHDAMYWYRQDPGQGLRLIYYSQIVNDFQKGDIAEGYSVSREKKESFPLTVTSAQKNPTAFYLCASSEADTQYFGPGTRLTVL.

The genes are TRBV27 and TRBJ1-1; D is ambiguous. CDR1 and CDR2 (germline): MNHEY, SMNVEV (reference sequence). The ends were cut back, 6 bases at V and 0 bases at J, with 8 bases in the middle. This CDR3 is built from 13 residues. Here the CDR3 reads CASSSLLNTEAFF. Written as DNA, the CDR3 is TGTGCCAGCAGCTCGTTATTGAACACTGAAGCTTTCTTT.

This chain links TRBV7-2 with TRBJ2-1; 12 bases are shared with TRBD2. Trimming cost V 5 bases and J 7 bases; bases outside gene matches: 15. Germline V gives CDR1 SGHTA, CDR2 FQGNSA. The CDR3 spans 18 residues. The CDR3 region has the DNA TGTGCCAGCAGCCCATCCCTAAGACTAGCGGGAGACGGGAATGAGCAGTTCTTC. Translation: CASSPSLRLAGDGNEQFF.

The sample holds a few counts of this clone. V gene TRBV5-1 combines with J gene TRBJ2-7; a weak D match, TRBD1 (5 bases). Germline CDR1 is SGHRS and CDR2 is YFSETQ. The CDR3 length is 14 residues. Deletions cut 1 base from V and 4 bases from J, with 12 bases between. CDR3 protein: CASSLTGSVYEQYF. The CDR3 DNA sequence: TGCGCCAGCAGCTTGACAGGATCCGTATACGAGCAGTACTTC.

V and J are TRBV2 and TRBJ2-6; the match to TRBD1 covers 8 bases. V was pared by 4 bases and J by 0 bases, with 5 bases of the junction left unmatched. Germline CDR1 is SNHLY and CDR2 is FYNNEI. This CDR3 is built from 17 residues. Written as DNA, the CDR3 is TGTGCCAGCAGTGGGACAGGGTTACCCTCTGGGGCCAACGTCCTGACTTTC. Translated: CASSGTGLPSGANVLTF.

The chain couples TRBV7-2 to TRBJ1-3; D perhaps matches TRBD1 (5 bases). Trimming took 7 bases from V and 0 from J, leaving 16 bases between them. The CDR3 is 16 amino acids. Germline-derived CDR1 and CDR2 are SGHTA and FQGNSA. CDR3 sequence: CASTASTATSGNTIYF. CDR3 bases: TGTGCCAGCACCGCCTCGACAGCGACCTCTGGAAACACCATATATTTT. Complete variable domain (other parts from reference TRBV7-2 and TRBJ1-3): GAGVSQSPSNKVTEKGKDVELRCDPISGHTALYWYRQSLGQGLEFLIYFQGNSAPDKSGLPSDRFSAERTGGSVSTLTIQRTQQEDSAVYLCASTASTATSGNTIYFGEGSWLTVV.

In its sample, this clone was seen once. The CDR3: CASSLAGGPKDEQFF. CDR3 nucleotides: TGTGCCAGCAGCTTAGCGGGAGGGCCGAAGGATGAGCAGTTCTTC. The chain employs TRBV13 and TRBJ2-1; 8 positions agree with TRBD2. This CDR3 spans 15 amino acids. Germline loops: CDR1 PRHDT, CDR2 FYEKMQ (reference sequence). The V segment lost 1 base and the J segment 8 bases; nucleotides outside the gene matches: 7.

This clone has a handful of counts. The CDR3 spells CASSSSSPEQYF. The CDR3 DNA reads as TGTGCCAGCAGCTCTAGTTCCCCCGAGCAGTACTTC. The chain uses TRBV7-9 and TRBJ2-7; D not resolved. CDR3 length equals 12 residues. Germline-derived CDR1 and CDR2 are SEHNR and FQNEAQ (reference sequence). Trimming cost V 4 bases and J 6 bases, with 10 bases left between them.

The V and J genes are TRBV13 and TRBJ2-2, with 11 bases identical to TRBD2. With 10 bases clipped from V and 6 bases from J, the junction kept 7 bases outside the gene matches. The CDR3 contains 14 residues. Germline CDR1 PRHDT, CDR2 FYEKMQ (reference sequence). The CDR3 sequence is CATRPLAGAGELFF. CDR3 bases: TGTGCCACTCGGCCACTAGCGGGAGCCGGGGAGCTGTTTTTT.

The chain has TRBV7-9 and TRBJ1-3; 9 nucleotides line up with TRBD1. There are 17 residues in the CDR3. Per germline, CDR1 SEHNR and CDR2 FQNEAQ (reference sequence). Losses at the gene ends were 1 base for V and 6 bases for J; bases not matched to a gene: 10. CDR3 sequence reads: CASSLGHGTGSSNTIYF. Written as DNA, the CDR3 is TGTGCCAGCAGCTTAGGTCACGGGACAGGGTCCTCAAACACCATATATTTT. The full variable domain, in which reference TRBV7-9 and TRBJ1-3 provide the parts outside the CDR3, is DTGVSQNPRHKITKRGQNVTFRCDPISEHNRLYWYRQTLGQGPEFLTYFQNEAQLEKSRLLSDRFSAERPKGSFSTLEIQRTEQGDSAMYLCASSLGHGTGSSNTIYFGEGSWLTVV.

The genes are TRBV6-5 and TRBJ2-5; 12 nucleotides line up with TRBD1. The ends lost 10 bases at V and 4 bases at J; junction bases unmatched: 4. CDR1 and CDR2 from the germline V gene are MNHEY and SVGAGI. The CDR3 loop spans 13 amino acids. The CDR3 sequence: CATRDRGRETQYF. The CDR3 bases are TGTGCCACCCGGGACAGGGGGCGAGAGACCCAGTACTTC.

The CDR3 loop is CASSPSNSLEQYF. The CDR3 nucleotides read TGTGCCAGCAGCCCCTCCAACTCTCTCGAGCAGTACTTC. The chain recombines TRBV3-1 (or the pseudogene TRBV3-2) with TRBJ2-7; D is unresolved. V was pared by 4 bases and J by 6 bases, with 13 bases between. Germline V gene lookup returns CDR1 LGHDT and CDR2 YNNKEL (reference sequence). This CDR3 comprises 13 residues.

This sequence joins TRBV4-1 and TRBJ2-3; 11 bases are a match to TRBD2. CDR3 size: 16 residues. The V and J ends lost 3 bases and 2 bases, in that order; junction bases with no gene match: 4. CDR1 and CDR2 from the germline V gene are MGHRA and YSYEKL. The CDR3 DNA is TGCGCCAGCAGCCACCTGACTAGCGGGATCACAGATACGCAGTATTTT. Translating it yields CASSHLTSGITDTQYF.

J is TRBJ2-7 and V is TRBV19, with 12 positions matching TRBD1. After removal of 2 bases from V and 6 bases from J, the junction contained 5 bases not matched to a gene. The length of the CDR3 is 15 residues. Germline V CDR1 and CDR2: LNHDA, SQIVND (reference sequence). As DNA, the CDR3 is TGTGCCAGTAGTATAAGGGGACAGGGGGCAATCGAGCAGTACTTC. Protein product: CASSIRGQGAIEQYF.

This clone has only one observation. The chain is built from TRBV28 and TRBJ1-6; D is unresolved. The length of the CDR3 is 13 residues. CDR1 and CDR2 (germline): MDHEN, SYDVKM. Trimming pared 5 bases from V and 4 bases from J, leaving 6 bases between. The CDR3: CASSPLYNSPLHF. The CDR3 nucleotides are TGTGCCAGCAGTCCGCTATATAATTCACCCCTCCACTTT. The complete variable domain, with remaining parts taken from reference TRBV28 and TRBJ1-6, reads DVKVTQSSRYLVKRTGEKVFLECVQDMDHENMFWYRQDPGLGLRLIYFSYDVKMKEKGDIPEGYSVSREKKERFSLILESASTNQTSMYLCASSPLYNSPLHFGNGTRLTVT.

This clone was seen just once. The CDR3 sequence is CASSMTGRLAGPSNEQFF. The CDR3 DNA reads TGTGCCAGCAGCATGACCGGGAGGCTAGCGGGACCGAGCAATGAGCAGTTCTTC. The chain uses TRBV5-6 and TRBJ2-1; 9 nucleotides agree with TRBD2. Germline V CDR1 and CDR2: SGHDT, YYEEEE. The CDR3 contains 18 residues. V dropped 4 bases and J dropped 6; count of bases not matched to a gene: 17. The variable domain in full, completed from reference TRBV5-6 and TRBJ2-1, reads DAGVTQSPTHLIKTRGQQVTLRCSPKSGHDTVSWYQQALGQGPQFIFQYYEEEERQRGNFPDRFSGHQFPNYSSELNVNALLLGDSALYLCASSMTGRLAGPSNEQFFGPGTRLTVL.

The chain carries TRBV21-1 and TRBJ2-4; the table assigns TRBD1, which was not confirmed against the DNA. TRBV21-1 is listed as a pseudogene. The CDR3 is 18 residues long. CDR3 nucleotides: TGTGCCAGCAGCAAATCTCTACAGGGGTTGTCAGCCAAAAACATTCAGTACTTC. This codes for CASSKSLQGLSAKNIQYF.

The chain carries TRBV28 and TRBJ1-3; no clear D. Trimming shortened V by 3 bases and J by 2 bases, and 11 bases separated the two germline ends. Germline CDR1 reads MDHEN; CDR2 reads SYDVKM. The CDR3 length is 15 residues. CDR3 loop: CASSLAVMAGNTIYF. The DNA for the CDR3 is TGTGCCAGCAGTTTGGCAGTGATGGCTGGAAACACCATATATTTT.

The rearrangement links TRBV9 to TRBJ1-1; 7 nucleotides match TRBD1. Germline CDR1 is SGDLS and CDR2 is YYNGEE. J was trimmed by 0 bases and V by 4 bases; bases with no gene match: 6. The CDR3 contains 15 residues. Here the CDR3 DNA reads TGTGCCAGCAGCCCCCGGGGGACAGTGAACACTGAAGCTTTCTTT. This encodes CASSPRGTVNTEAFF.

This clone was seen only a few times. The chain uses TRBV5-8 and TRBJ2-2; 13 bases are shared with TRBD2. V shed 7 bases and J 3 bases; nucleotides not matched to a gene: 9. Germline V CDR1 and CDR2: SGHTS, YDEGEE. This CDR3 is built from 17 residues. The CDR3 DNA reads as TGTGCCAGCGGTATCGGGACTAGCGGGATCGACACCGGGGAGCTGTTTTTT. Protein product: CASGIGTSGIDTGELFF.

The V and J genes are TRBV15 and TRBJ1-3; D remains ambiguous. Trimming stripped 5 bases from V and 0 bases from J, with 14 bases between. The CDR3 has 16 amino acids. Germline CDR1 is LNHNV and CDR2 is YYDKDF (reference sequence). The CDR3, as DNA: TGTGCCACCAGCGCAGGTTCGAGTTCCTCTGGAAACACCATATATTTT. It translates to CATSAGSSSSGNTIYF. The full variable domain, completed using reference TRBV15 and TRBJ1-3, is DAMVIQNPRYQVTQFGKPVTLSCSQTLNHNVMYWYQQKSSQAPKLLFHYYDKDFNNEADTPDNFQSRRPNTSFCFLDIRSPGLGDTAMYLCATSAGSSSSGNTIYFGEGSWLTVV.

This sequence joins TRBV4-1 and TRBJ1-2, with 7 bases fitting TRBD1. Germline assignment: CDR1 MGHRA and CDR2 YSYEKL. The V gene end was trimmed by 1 base and the J gene end by 4 bases; junction bases not matched to a gene: 6. The CDR3 runs 15 residues. For the CDR3, the DNA is TGCGCCAGCAGCCAAGGGGACAGCCCGGCCTATGGCTACACCTTC. Protein product: CASSQGDSPAYGYTF.

This chain uses TRBV5-1 with TRBJ2-5; perhaps TRBD2 as D (5 bases). The CDR3 runs to 16 residues. Trimming removed 2 bases at V and 3 bases at J, with 17 bases between. Germline V CDR1 and CDR2: SGHRS, YFSETQ. The DNA for the CDR3 is TGCGCCAGCAGCTTCTTGAGGAGGTGGTTCAAAGAGACCCAGTACTTC. Protein: CASSFLRRWFKETQYF.

This chain connects TRBV3-1 (or the pseudogene TRBV3-2) to TRBJ2-7, with D possibly TRBD2 on 6 matching bases. V was pared by 1 base and J by 0 bases, with 16 bases between. There are 17 residues in the CDR3. Germline CDR1 reads LGHDT; CDR2 reads YNNKEL (reference sequence). The CDR3 here is CASSQVGGLPSSYEQYF. The CDR3 bases are TGTGCCAGCAGCCAAGTAGGCGGACTACCAAGCTCCTACGAGCAGTACTTC.

DNA for the CDR3: TGCGCCAGCAGCTTGGTAGCGGGAGGTTCGCAGTTCTTC. Translation gives CASSLVAGGSQFF. The V and J genes are TRBV5-1 and TRBJ2-1; TRBD2 agrees at 10 bases. CDR1 and CDR2 from the germline V gene are SGHRS and YFSETQ. V shed 0 bases, J shed 12 bases, and the junction held 3 bases outside the gene matches. There are 13 residues in the CDR3.

The gene calls are TRBV28 and TRBJ2-7; 9 nucleotides align to TRBD1. Germline V gene data show CDR1 as MDHEN and CDR2 as SYDVKM. Germline trimming cut 8 bases from V and 6 bases from J; bases unmatched to any gene: 11. The CDR3 is 14 residues long. CDR3 loop: CASAGQGYYGEQYF. The CDR3 DNA is TGTGCCAGCGCCGGACAGGGGTACTATGGCGAGCAGTACTTC.

The rearrangement uses TRBV4-1 and TRBJ2-7, with 7 bases fitting TRBD2. Germline V gene lookup returns CDR1 MGHRA and CDR2 YSYEKL. The CDR3 is made up of 15 amino acids. V gave up 4 bases and J gave up 2 bases; unmatched junction bases: 8. The CDR3 sequence is CASSLTGTTTYEQYF. The CDR3 DNA reads TGCGCCAGCAGCCTAACCGGGACTACCACCTACGAGCAGTACTTC.

V is TRBV27 and J is TRBJ1-2; TRBD1 matches at 9 bases. This CDR3 is 13 amino acids long. The germline gives CDR1 MNHEY, CDR2 SMNVEV (reference sequence). The trim removed 5 bases at V and 5 bases at J, leaving 3 bases unmatched. CDR3 residues: CASSIGQGYGYTF. For the CDR3, the DNA is TGTGCCAGCAGTATAGGACAGGGGTATGGCTACACCTTC.